Given below is one TCR beta chain in context. The PCR made use of 60 Vbeta and 13 Jbeta primers. Libraries were prepared by immunoSEQ multiplex PCR; TCRdb keeps only in-frame clonotypes and omits some of them. The sample yields around 90,000 clones, 85% seen once. The data derive from a study of cytomegalovirus exposure and HLA in healthy donors. Unmatched junction bases numbered 10, after V lost 2 bases and J lost 0 bases. The CDR3 is 19 amino acids. CDR1 SGHAT and CDR2 FQNNGV come from the germline V gene. The clonotype originates from a man aged 40-49 years in good health and CMV-seropositive. The rearrangement links TRBV11-2 to TRBJ2-6, with TRBD1 matching over 7 bases. The sequencing input was PBMCs. The CDR3 DNA follows: TGTGCCAGCAGCTTATTGCTAACAGGGGTCTACTCTGGGGCCAACGTCCTGACTTTC. It yields the protein CASSLLLTGVYSGANVLTF.